This TCR beta chain appears in the sequencing data of a study of identical twins. CDR1 LGHNA and CDR2 YNFKEQ come from the germline V gene. The CDR3 length is 14 residues. V dropped 0 bases and J dropped 4 bases, with 7 bases sitting between them. This clonotype was picked up many times. TCRdb passed the 5' RACE reads through MiXCR, listing each CDR3 protein once. The sample has a few hundred thousand distinct CDR3 sequences; 8% to 11% are singletons. The receptor's source is a man in his fifties or sixties in good health. The genes are TRBV4-2 and TRBJ2-1, with a weak D call TRBD2 (6 bases). Sequenced material: memory T cells sorted from blood. The CDR3 reads CASSQEGGYNEQFF. For the CDR3, the DNA is TGTGCCAGCAGCCAAGAGGGGGGTTACAATGAGCAGTTCTTC.